This TCR beta chain was profiled in a study of T cell responses to AZD1222 COVID-19 vaccine. Study-wide results and limits: Nearly half of spike-specific TCRs reportedly go after variant regions that carry no mutations. The number of AZD1222 recipients seropositive at baseline was only 5 to 7.

TCRdb keeps only in-frame clones here, not all; method: immunoSEQ multiplex PCR. The sample lists tens of thousands of clones, approximately 85% seen once, with roughly a fifth in the top ten. Details on this clone: Its specificity is not known.

The CDR3 runs 13 residues. V shed 8 bases and J shed 1 base, with 11 bases lying between them. In germline, CDR1 is MNHEY, CDR2 SMNVEV (reference sequence). The sequencing used peripheral blood, collected on day 0 of MenACWY control vaccination. V usage is TRBV27 and J usage is TRBJ1-1; maybe TRBD1 (5 bases). The clonotype originates from an adult in good health. The CDR3 here is CASGIGANTEAFF. DNA for the CDR3: TGTGCCAGCGGGATAGGGGCGAACACTGAAGCTTTCTTT.